The clone carrying this TCR beta chain occurred many times. This entry is derived from a study of T cells in Graves' hyperthyroidism and ophthalmopathy. Uncontrolled infection, other autoimmune disease, pregnancy or lactation excluded patients. From RNA transcripts, TCR beta CDR3 regions were amplified. A set of HTBI primers served as the primers for a first-round RT-PCR of the TCR CDR3. TCRdb used MiXCR to reprocess the multiplex PCR reads, holding one entry per CDR3 protein. The table records 640,000 or so distinct CDR3 sequences, 14% of them present only once. Trimming pared 0 bases from V and 1 base from J, leaving 10 bases between. Germline CDR1 is DFQATT and CDR2 is SNEGSKA (reference sequence). This CDR3 has 14 residues.

J is TRBJ2-7 and V is TRBV20-1; D remains unclear. Input material: blood. This clonotype was obtained from a woman under 30 with Graves' ophthalmopathy. This CDR3 is CSARDVDGSYEQYF. CDR3 in DNA: TGCAGTGCTAGAGACGTGGACGGATCCTACGAGCAGTACTTC.